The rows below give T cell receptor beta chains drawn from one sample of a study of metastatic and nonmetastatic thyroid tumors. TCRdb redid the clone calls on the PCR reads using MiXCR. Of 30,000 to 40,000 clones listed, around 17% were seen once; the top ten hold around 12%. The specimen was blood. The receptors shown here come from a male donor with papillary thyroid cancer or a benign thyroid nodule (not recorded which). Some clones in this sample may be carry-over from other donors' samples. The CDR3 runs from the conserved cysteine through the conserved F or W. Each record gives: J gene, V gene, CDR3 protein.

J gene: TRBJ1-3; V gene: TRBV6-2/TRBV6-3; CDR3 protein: CASTPGGGRPGGNTIYF
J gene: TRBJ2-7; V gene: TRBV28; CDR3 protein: CASRSTGTGGAWDHEQYF
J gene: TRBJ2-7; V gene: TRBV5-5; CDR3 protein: CASSFGRAYEQYF
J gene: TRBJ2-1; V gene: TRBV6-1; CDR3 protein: CASSEGAWGHGNEQFF
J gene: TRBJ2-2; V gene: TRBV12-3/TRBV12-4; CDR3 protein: CASSRTSHGELFF
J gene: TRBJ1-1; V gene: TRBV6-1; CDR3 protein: CASSAGSSPEAFF
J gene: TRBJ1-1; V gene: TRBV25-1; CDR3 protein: CASSESAGGLMNTEAFF
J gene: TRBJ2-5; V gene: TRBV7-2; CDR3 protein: CASSIGSLQETQYF
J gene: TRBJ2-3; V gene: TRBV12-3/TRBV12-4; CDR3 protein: CASRQGGPSTDTQYF
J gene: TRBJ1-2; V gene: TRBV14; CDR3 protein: CAISQDPGRRCYGYTF
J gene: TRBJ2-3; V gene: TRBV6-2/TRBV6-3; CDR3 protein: CASSYREAGDSDTRYF
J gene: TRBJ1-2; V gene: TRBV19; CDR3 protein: CASSIGGGAGYGYTF
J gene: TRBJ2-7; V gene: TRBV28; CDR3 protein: CVSIPAGREQYF
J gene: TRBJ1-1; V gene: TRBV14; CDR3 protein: CASSQGARQLAFF
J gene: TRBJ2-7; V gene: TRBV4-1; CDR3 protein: CAGSQEGEGHGASYEQYF
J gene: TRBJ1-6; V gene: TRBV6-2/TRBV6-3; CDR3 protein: CASSYAGAQGGDSPLHF
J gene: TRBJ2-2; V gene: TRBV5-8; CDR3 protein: CASSRTGLTGELFF
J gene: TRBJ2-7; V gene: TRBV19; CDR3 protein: CASSIDPRLSGEQYF
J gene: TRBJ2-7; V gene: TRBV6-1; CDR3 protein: CASDGGAPKQYF
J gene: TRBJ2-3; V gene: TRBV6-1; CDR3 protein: CASTPLSSTDTQYF
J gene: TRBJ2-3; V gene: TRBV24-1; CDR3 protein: CATSDSTSGGARDTQYF
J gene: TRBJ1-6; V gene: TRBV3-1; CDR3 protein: CASSRGHLSSYNSPLHF
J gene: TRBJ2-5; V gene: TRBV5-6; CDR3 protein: CASSFWGLEETQYF
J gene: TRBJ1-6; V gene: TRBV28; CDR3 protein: CASSLFSAGSSYNSPLHF
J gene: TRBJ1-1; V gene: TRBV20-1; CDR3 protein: CSAIQGNPEAFF
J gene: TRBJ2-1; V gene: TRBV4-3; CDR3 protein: CASSPMPGRGGPSYNEQFF
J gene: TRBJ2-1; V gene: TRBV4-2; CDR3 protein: CASSQVSGGGGWGEQFF
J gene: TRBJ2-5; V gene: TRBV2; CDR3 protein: CASRGGLGERETQYF
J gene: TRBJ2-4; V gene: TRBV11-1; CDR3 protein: CASSLGLTKNIQYF
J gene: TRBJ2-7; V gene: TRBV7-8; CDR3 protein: CASSTPEGATGSYEQYF
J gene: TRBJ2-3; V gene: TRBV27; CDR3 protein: CASSLWGTDTQYF
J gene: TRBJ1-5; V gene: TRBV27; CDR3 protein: CASSFRGKGPQHF
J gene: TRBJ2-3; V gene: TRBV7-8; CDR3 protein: CASRWRSTDTQYF
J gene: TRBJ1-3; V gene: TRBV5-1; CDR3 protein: CASSPGIDLSSGNTIYF
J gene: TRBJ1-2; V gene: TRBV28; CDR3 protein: CASRYSTPVACTF
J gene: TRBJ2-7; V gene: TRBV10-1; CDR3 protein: CASSGGSHEQYF
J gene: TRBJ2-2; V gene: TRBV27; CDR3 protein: CASSLEQGIGELFF
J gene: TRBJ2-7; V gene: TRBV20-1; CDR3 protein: CSASQSNRGYEQYF
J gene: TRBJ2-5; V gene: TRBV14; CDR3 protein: CASSPGLAGSRRGETQYF
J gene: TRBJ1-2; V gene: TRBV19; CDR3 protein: CASSAHYTPNYGYTF
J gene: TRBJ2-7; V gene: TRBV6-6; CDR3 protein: CASSYDLTGETYEQYF
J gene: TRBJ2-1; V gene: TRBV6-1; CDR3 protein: CASRFRRTSYNEQFF
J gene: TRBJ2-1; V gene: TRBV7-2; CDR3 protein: CASSPRGVGEQFF
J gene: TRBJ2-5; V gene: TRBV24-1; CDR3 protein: CATSVQGIGRETQCF
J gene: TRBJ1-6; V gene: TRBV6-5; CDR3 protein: CASSYNSKDSPLHF